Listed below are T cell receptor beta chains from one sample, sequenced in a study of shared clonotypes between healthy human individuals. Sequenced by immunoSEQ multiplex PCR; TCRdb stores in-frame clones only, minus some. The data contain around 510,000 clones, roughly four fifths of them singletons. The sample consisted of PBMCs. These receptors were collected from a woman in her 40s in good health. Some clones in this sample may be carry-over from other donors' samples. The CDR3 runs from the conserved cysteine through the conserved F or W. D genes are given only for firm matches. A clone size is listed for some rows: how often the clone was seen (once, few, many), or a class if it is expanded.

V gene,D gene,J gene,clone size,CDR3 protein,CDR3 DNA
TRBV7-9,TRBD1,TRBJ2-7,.,CASSLGLGTGNEQYF,TGTGCCAGCAGCTTAGGTCTCGGGACAGGGAACGAGCAGTACTTC
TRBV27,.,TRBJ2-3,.,CASSHMTSTDTQYF,TGTGCCAGCAGCCACATGACCAGCACAGATACGCAGTATTTT
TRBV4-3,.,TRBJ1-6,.,CASSQDGAQSSYNSPLHF,TGCGCCAGCAGCCAAGACGGGGCACAAAGCTCCTATAATTCACCCCTCCACTTT
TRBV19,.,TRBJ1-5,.,CASSSTWALSNQPQHF,TGTGCCAGTAGTTCGACTTGGGCACTTAGCAATCAGCCCCAGCATTTT
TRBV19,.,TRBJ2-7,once,CATSTNYEQYF,TGTGCCACCTCCACGAACTACGAGCAGTACTTC
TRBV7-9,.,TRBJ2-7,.,CASSLGGTAYEQYF,TGTGCCAGCAGCTTAGGCGGGACCGCCTACGAGCAGTACTTC
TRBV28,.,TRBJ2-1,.,CASSAQSAAYNEQFF,TGTGCCAGCAGTGCCCAATCGGCCGCATACAATGAGCAGTTCTTC
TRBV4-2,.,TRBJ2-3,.,CASSQTNMPVTTDTQYF,TGTGCCAGCAGCCAAACTAACATGCCAGTGACGACAGATACGCAGTATTTT
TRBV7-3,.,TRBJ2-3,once,CASSLGGAVTDTQYF,TGTGCCAGCAGCTTAGGGGGAGCTGTGACAGATACGCAGTATTTT
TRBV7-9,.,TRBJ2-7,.,CASSFSHYEQYF,TGTGCCAGCAGCTTCTCGCACTACGAGCAGTACTTC
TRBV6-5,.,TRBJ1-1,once,CASSYLTQGNTEAFF,TGTGCCAGCAGTTACCTAACACAGGGAAACACTGAAGCTTTCTTT
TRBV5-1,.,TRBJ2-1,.,CASSTYPGRSSYNEQFF,TGCGCCAGCAGCACCTATCCGGGACGCAGCTCCTACAATGAGCAGTTCTTC
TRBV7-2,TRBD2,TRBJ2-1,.,CASSLQAGDPNNEQFF,TGTGCCAGCAGCTTACAAGCGGGAGACCCTAACAATGAGCAGTTCTTC
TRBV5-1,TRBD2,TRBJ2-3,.,CASSPGTSGDTQYF,TGCGCCAGCAGCCCCGGGACTAGCGGAGATACGCAGTATTTT
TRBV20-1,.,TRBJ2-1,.,CSARGDSKQFF,TGCAGTGCTAGAGGGGACTCAAAGCAGTTCTTC
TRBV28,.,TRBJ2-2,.,CASSRTGTGELFF,TGTGCCAGCAGCCGAACTGGGACCGGGGAGCTGTTTTTT
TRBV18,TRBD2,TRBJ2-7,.,CASSPSGLAGAAYEQYF,TGTGCCAGCTCACCCTCAGGACTAGCGGGAGCAGCCTACGAGCAGTACTTC
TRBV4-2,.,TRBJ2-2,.,CASSQEWADTGELFF,TGTGCCAGCAGCCAAGAGTGGGCAGACACCGGGGAGCTGTTTTTT
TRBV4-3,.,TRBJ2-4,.,CASSQDLDGTRDIQYF,TGCGCCAGCAGCCAAGATTTAGACGGGACTCGCGACATTCAGTACTTC
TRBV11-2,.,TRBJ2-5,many,CASSLMSHPQETQYF,TGTGCCAGCAGCTTAATGTCGCACCCCCAAGAGACCCAGTACTTC
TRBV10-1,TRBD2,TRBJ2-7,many,CASSGSGGLGEQYF,TGCGCCAGCAGTGGGTCGGGAGGCCTCGGCGAGCAGTACTTC
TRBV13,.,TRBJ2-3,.,CASSLFVLRDTQYF,TGTGCCAGCAGCTTATTTGTACTTAGGGATACGCAGTATTTT
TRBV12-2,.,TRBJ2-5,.,CASRPKKANEKSGRARETQYF,TGTGCAAGTCGCCCAAAAAAGGCGAACGAAAAAAGCGGGAGGGCGCGGGAGACCCAGTACTTC
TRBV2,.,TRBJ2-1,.,CASVPLGRVDEQFF,TGTGCCAGCGTACCCCTCGGGCGTGTCGATGAGCAGTTCTTC
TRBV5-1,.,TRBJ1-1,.,CASREGRGEAFF,TGCGCCAGCAGGGAGGGCCGAGGTGAAGCTTTCTTT
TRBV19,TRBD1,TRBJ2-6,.,CASSYRDRGGSGANVLTF,TGTGCCAGCAGTTACCGGGACAGGGGGGGTTCTGGGGCCAACGTCCTGACTTTC
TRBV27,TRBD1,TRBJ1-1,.,CASSRDRGRTEAFF,TGTGCCAGCAGTCGAGACAGGGGGCGAACTGAAGCTTTCTTT
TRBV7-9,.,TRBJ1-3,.,CASGLEGSGNTIYF,TGTGCCAGCGGACTTGAGGGCTCTGGAAACACCATATATTTT
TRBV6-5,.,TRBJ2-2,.,CATHRAEAGELFF,TGTGCCACCCACAGGGCGGAGGCCGGGGAGCTGTTTTTT
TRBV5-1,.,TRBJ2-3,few,CASSLEGGTDTQYF,TGCGCCAGCAGCTTGGAAGGGGGCACAGATACGCAGTATTTT
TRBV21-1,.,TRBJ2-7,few,CASSSRRGRARDEQYF,TGTGCCAGCAGCTCCCGGAGAGGGAGGGCCCGGGACGAGCAGTACTTC
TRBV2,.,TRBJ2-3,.,CASSERNQGTDTQYF,TGTGCCAGCAGTGAAAGAAACCAGGGGACAGATACGCAGTATTTT
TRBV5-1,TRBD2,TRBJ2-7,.,CASSLQREREQYF,TGCGCCAGCAGCTTGCAGCGGGAGAGGGAGCAGTACTTC
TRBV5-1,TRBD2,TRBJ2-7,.,CASSVGTSGTYEQYF,TGCGCCAGCAGTGTAGGGACTAGCGGAACCTACGAGCAGTACTTC
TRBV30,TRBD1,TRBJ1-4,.,CAWQPGTGIEKLFF,TGTGCCTGGCAACCCGGGACAGGGATTGAAAAACTGTTTTTT
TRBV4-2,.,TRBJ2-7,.,CASSVTVSSYEQYF,TGTGCCAGCAGCGTGACAGTCAGCTCCTACGAGCAGTACTTC
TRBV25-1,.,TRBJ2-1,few,CASSEFGKNEQFF,TGTGCCAGCAGTGAATTTGGGAAGAATGAGCAGTTCTTC